The rows below give T cell receptor beta chains drawn from one sample of a study of blood T cell repertoires in COVID-19. The repertoire was sequenced with immunoSEQ multiplex PCR; TCRdb's copy has only in-frame clones and lacks some. This table has 140,000 to 150,000 clones, 80% to 90% appearing once. The sequencing sample was made of PBMCs or T cells enriched from blood (not recorded which). Receptor source: a man aged 60 to 69 who had recovered from COVID-19. Each CDR3 is given with its conserved first and last residue. The D gene is left open where the match is weak. Not all rows give a size; the values are once, few, many and, for expanded clones, a class.

d_call: NA; clone_size: NA; v_call: TRBV5-1; j_call: TRBJ2-2; cdr3_length: 15; cdr3_nt: TGCGCCAGCAGCGGGGACGGGCTATCGGGGGTGGAGCTGTTTTTT; cdr3_aa: CASSGDGLSGVELFF
d_call: NA; clone_size: NA; v_call: TRBV7-9; j_call: TRBJ1-1; cdr3_length: 12; cdr3_nt: TGTGCCAGCAGCTTAGGCGTCACTGAAGCTTTCTTT; cdr3_aa: CASSLGVTEAFF
d_call: NA; clone_size: NA; v_call: TRBV2; j_call: TRBJ2-7; cdr3_length: 12; cdr3_nt: TGTGCCAGCCAAGTACAGGGTAACGAGCAGTACTTC; cdr3_aa: CASQVQGNEQYF
d_call: TRBD1; clone_size: NA; v_call: TRBV27; j_call: TRBJ2-2; cdr3_length: 14; cdr3_nt: TGTGCCAGCAATCCAGGGGGCGCGTTCGGGGAGCTGTTTTTT; cdr3_aa: CASNPGGAFGELFF
d_call: NA; clone_size: NA; v_call: TRBV18; j_call: TRBJ2-1; cdr3_length: 12; cdr3_nt: TGTGCCAGCTCGACTAGGCGTAATGAGCAGTTCTTC; cdr3_aa: CASSTRRNEQFF
d_call: NA; clone_size: NA; v_call: TRBV3-1/TRBV3-2; j_call: TRBJ1-6; cdr3_length: 16; cdr3_nt: TGTGCCAGCAGCTCAAGAAGGGACACCGAAAGATCACCCCTCCACTTT; cdr3_aa: CASSSRRDTERSPLHF
d_call: TRBD1; clone_size: once; v_call: TRBV3-1/TRBV3-2; j_call: TRBJ2-1; cdr3_length: 15; cdr3_nt: TGTGCCAGCAGCCGCATGGACAGGGGGCGCGATGAGCAGTTCTTC; cdr3_aa: CASSRMDRGRDEQFF
d_call: TRBD2; clone_size: NA; v_call: TRBV2; j_call: TRBJ2-1; cdr3_length: 15; cdr3_nt: TGTGCCAGCAGTATCCTAGCGGGGGGCCACAATGAGCAGTTCTTC; cdr3_aa: CASSILAGGHNEQFF
d_call: NA; clone_size: NA; v_call: TRBV5-1; j_call: TRBJ1-2; cdr3_length: 13; cdr3_nt: TGCGCCAGTCAGGGGAGTAACAACTATGGCTACACCTTC; cdr3_aa: CASQGSNNYGYTF
d_call: NA; clone_size: NA; v_call: TRBV19; j_call: TRBJ1-5; cdr3_length: 15; cdr3_nt: TGTGCCAGTAGTATGACACCGACTAGCAATCAGCCCCAGCATTTT; cdr3_aa: CASSMTPTSNQPQHF
d_call: NA; clone_size: once; v_call: TRBV7-8; j_call: TRBJ2-4; cdr3_length: 14; cdr3_nt: TGTGCCAGCAGCCCCAGGGCGGCCAAAAACATTCAGTACTTC; cdr3_aa: CASSPRAAKNIQYF
d_call: NA; clone_size: once; v_call: TRBV5-6; j_call: TRBJ1-6; cdr3_length: 15; cdr3_nt: TGTGCCAGCAGCCCCCGGAGGTTAGGGAATTCACCCCTCCACTTT; cdr3_aa: CASSPRRLGNSPLHF
d_call: NA; clone_size: few; v_call: TRBV7-9; j_call: TRBJ2-3; cdr3_length: 15; cdr3_nt: TGTGCCAGCAGCCCGGGACTTCCCAGCACAGATACGCAGTATTTT; cdr3_aa: CASSPGLPSTDTQYF
d_call: TRBD1; clone_size: NA; v_call: TRBV27; j_call: TRBJ1-2; cdr3_length: 14; cdr3_nt: TGTGCCAGCAGTTTATCCGGACAGGGGTATGGCTACACCTTC; cdr3_aa: CASSLSGQGYGYTF
d_call: NA; clone_size: NA; v_call: TRBV7-9; j_call: TRBJ1-2; cdr3_length: 14; cdr3_nt: TGTGCCAGCAGCCCGGGAGCCTCTAACTATGGCTACACCTTC; cdr3_aa: CASSPGASNYGYTF
d_call: TRBD2; clone_size: NA; v_call: TRBV9; j_call: TRBJ2-5; cdr3_length: 14; cdr3_nt: TGTGCCAGCAGCGGCCGAGCGGGAGTGGAGACCCAGTACTTC; cdr3_aa: CASSGRAGVETQYF
d_call: NA; clone_size: NA; v_call: TRBV7-6; j_call: TRBJ1-1; cdr3_length: 15; cdr3_nt: TGTGCCAGCAGCTTAGCGGCAGGGTTGAACACTGAAGCTTTCTTT; cdr3_aa: CASSLAAGLNTEAFF
d_call: NA; clone_size: NA; v_call: TRBV11-2; j_call: TRBJ2-7; cdr3_length: 15; cdr3_nt: TGTGCCAGCAGCACCAGGCAGGGTACCTACTACGAGCAGTACTTC; cdr3_aa: CASSTRQGTYYEQYF
d_call: NA; clone_size: NA; v_call: TRBV25-1; j_call: TRBJ2-7; cdr3_length: 11; cdr3_nt: TGTGCCAGCGAGCGTTTCGACGAGCAGTACTTC; cdr3_aa: CASERFDEQYF
d_call: TRBD1; clone_size: NA; v_call: TRBV11-3; j_call: TRBJ2-7; cdr3_length: 13; cdr3_nt: TGTGCCAGCAGCCGGGACAGGGGCGACGAGCAGTACTTC; cdr3_aa: CASSRDRGDEQYF
d_call: NA; clone_size: NA; v_call: TRBV27; j_call: TRBJ1-4; cdr3_length: 16; cdr3_nt: TGTGCCAGCAGTTCTCGACAGGACTTTAATGAAAGGAAACTGTTTTTT; cdr3_aa: CASSSRQDFNERKLFF
d_call: NA; clone_size: NA; v_call: TRBV4-1; j_call: TRBJ2-3; cdr3_length: 16; cdr3_nt: TGCGCCAGCAGCAACCGGGAGAAGGAGGGGACAGATACGCAGTATTTT; cdr3_aa: CASSNREKEGTDTQYF
d_call: TRBD1; clone_size: NA; v_call: TRBV5-4; j_call: TRBJ1-4; cdr3_length: 16; cdr3_nt: TGTGCCAGCAGCACGGACAGGGGGGGGGCTAATGAAAAACTGTTTTTT; cdr3_aa: CASSTDRGGANEKLFF
d_call: NA; clone_size: NA; v_call: TRBV28; j_call: TRBJ1-1; cdr3_length: 15; cdr3_nt: TGTGCCAGCAGTTTGAGAACAGGGATGAACACTGAAGCTTTCTTT; cdr3_aa: CASSLRTGMNTEAFF
d_call: TRBD2; clone_size: NA; v_call: TRBV7-2; j_call: TRBJ2-7; cdr3_length: 15; cdr3_nt: TGTGCCAGCAGCTTAGGCCTTAGCGGGAACTACGAGCAGTACTTC; cdr3_aa: CASSLGLSGNYEQYF
d_call: NA; clone_size: NA; v_call: TRBV5-8; j_call: TRBJ2-5; cdr3_length: 15; cdr3_nt: TGTGCCAGCCAGGACGGACATAGAATGATGGAGACCCAGTACTTC; cdr3_aa: CASQDGHRMMETQYF
d_call: NA; clone_size: once; v_call: TRBV7-6; j_call: TRBJ2-7; cdr3_length: 14; cdr3_nt: TGTGCCAGCAGCTTAGTGCAGGGCTGGGGCGAGCAGTACTTC; cdr3_aa: CASSLVQGWGEQYF
d_call: NA; clone_size: once; v_call: TRBV5-6; j_call: TRBJ1-1; cdr3_length: 14; cdr3_nt: TGTGCCAGCAGCTTGACGGGACATGGGGCTGAAGCTTTCTTT; cdr3_aa: CASSLTGHGAEAFF
d_call: NA; clone_size: NA; v_call: TRBV5-1; j_call: TRBJ2-5; cdr3_length: 16; cdr3_nt: TGCGCCAGCAGCTTGGGTGGTGTGGGCAATCAAGAGACCCAGTACTTC; cdr3_aa: CASSLGGVGNQETQYF
d_call: TRBD1; clone_size: NA; v_call: TRBV30; j_call: TRBJ2-4; cdr3_length: 15; cdr3_nt: TGTGCCTGGGCCAAACAGGGGCCCCGGGGAAACATTCAGTACTTC; cdr3_aa: CAWAKQGPRGNIQYF
d_call: NA; clone_size: NA; v_call: TRBV20-1; j_call: TRBJ1-1; cdr3_length: 12; cdr3_nt: TGCAGTGCTAGTAGGGGCCACACTGAAGCTTTCTTT; cdr3_aa: CSASRGHTEAFF
d_call: NA; clone_size: NA; v_call: TRBV23-1; j_call: TRBJ2-2; cdr3_length: 14; cdr3_nt: TGCGCCAGCAGTCAAGACAGGTTCACCGGGGAGCTGTTTTTT; cdr3_aa: CASSQDRFTGELFF
d_call: NA; clone_size: NA; v_call: TRBV2; j_call: TRBJ2-2; cdr3_length: 15; cdr3_nt: TGTGCCAGCAGTGAAGTGGGGGGAGGCACCGGGGAGCTGTTTTTT; cdr3_aa: CASSEVGGGTGELFF
d_call: TRBD1; clone_size: NA; v_call: TRBV9; j_call: TRBJ2-3; cdr3_length: 15; cdr3_nt: TGTGCCAGCAGCGAGCGACAGGGGTCCACAGATACGCAGTATTTT; cdr3_aa: CASSERQGSTDTQYF
d_call: NA; clone_size: NA; v_call: TRBV30; j_call: TRBJ1-5; cdr3_length: 16; cdr3_nt: TGTGCCTGGAGTGTACGCGTCCCGTTCGGGGATCAGCCCCAGCATTTT; cdr3_aa: CAWSVRVPFGDQPQHF
d_call: TRBD2; clone_size: NA; v_call: TRBV4-2; j_call: TRBJ2-3; cdr3_length: 16; cdr3_nt: TGTGCCAGCAGCCAAGATTCGAGCGGGGGGACAGATACGCAGTATTTT; cdr3_aa: CASSQDSSGGTDTQYF
d_call: NA; clone_size: few; v_call: TRBV2; j_call: TRBJ2-7; cdr3_length: 12; cdr3_nt: TGTGCCAGCAGTAGAGTAAACTACGAGCAGTACTTC; cdr3_aa: CASSRVNYEQYF
d_call: TRBD2; clone_size: NA; v_call: TRBV28; j_call: TRBJ2-1; cdr3_length: 18; cdr3_nt: TGTGCCAGCACCGACTTTTCGAGTACTAGCGGGGGATACAATGAGCAGTTCTTC; cdr3_aa: CASTDFSSTSGGYNEQFF
d_call: NA; clone_size: NA; v_call: TRBV10-2; j_call: TRBJ2-7; cdr3_length: 12; cdr3_nt: TGCGCCAGCAGCCAAACGAACAGAAAATGGTACTTC; cdr3_aa: CASSQTNRKWYF
d_call: TRBD1; clone_size: NA; v_call: TRBV6-5; j_call: TRBJ1-1; cdr3_length: 11; cdr3_nt: TGTGCCATCCACAGGGGCACTGAAGCTTTCTTT; cdr3_aa: CAIHRGTEAFF
d_call: NA; clone_size: NA; v_call: TRBV5-6; j_call: TRBJ2-2; cdr3_length: 16; cdr3_nt: TGTGCCAGCAGCTGGGGCCGTGTTACGAACACCGGGGAGCTGTTTTTT; cdr3_aa: CASSWGRVTNTGELFF
d_call: TRBD1; clone_size: NA; v_call: TRBV11-2; j_call: TRBJ1-2; cdr3_length: 13; cdr3_nt: TGTGCCAGCAGCCAGACGACAGGGGGCGGCTACACCTTC; cdr3_aa: CASSQTTGGGYTF
d_call: NA; clone_size: NA; v_call: TRBV30; j_call: TRBJ1-1; cdr3_length: 13; cdr3_nt: TGTGCCTGGAGTGTACCCCCCTACCCCATTGCTTTCTTT; cdr3_aa: CAWSVPPYPIAFF
d_call: TRBD1; clone_size: NA; v_call: TRBV11-2; j_call: TRBJ1-2; cdr3_length: 13; cdr3_nt: TGTGCCAGCAGTCCCGACAGGGGGCTTGGCTACACCTTC; cdr3_aa: CASSPDRGLGYTF
d_call: TRBD1; clone_size: NA; v_call: TRBV6-2/TRBV6-3; j_call: TRBJ1-2; cdr3_length: 15; cdr3_nt: TGTGCCAGCAGTGGCCCGGGACAGGGAACTATCGGCTACACCTTC; cdr3_aa: CASSGPGQGTIGYTF
d_call: TRBD2; clone_size: NA; v_call: TRBV10-3; j_call: TRBJ2-3; cdr3_length: 16; cdr3_nt: TGTGCCATCAGTGAGACTGGACTAGCGGACGCAGATACGCAGTATTTT; cdr3_aa: CAISETGLADADTQYF
d_call: TRBD1; clone_size: NA; v_call: TRBV19; j_call: TRBJ1-4; cdr3_length: 14; cdr3_nt: TGTGCCAGTAGCCACGGGACAGAGGGCGAAAAACTGTTTTTT; cdr3_aa: CASSHGTEGEKLFF
d_call: NA; clone_size: NA; v_call: TRBV7-7; j_call: TRBJ2-1; cdr3_length: 18; cdr3_nt: TGTGCTAGCAGCTTCCTGGCCCAGGGGAATTCGCTAGACAATGAGCAGTTCTTC; cdr3_aa: CASSFLAQGNSLDNEQFF
d_call: NA; clone_size: NA; v_call: TRBV5-5; j_call: TRBJ2-1; cdr3_length: 15; cdr3_nt: TGTGCCAGCAGCTTACCCCCGACTAGTTACAATGAGCAGTTCTTC; cdr3_aa: CASSLPPTSYNEQFF
d_call: TRBD1; clone_size: few; v_call: TRBV18; j_call: TRBJ1-2; cdr3_length: 14; cdr3_nt: TGTGCCAGCTCACCACTGGGACAGGTTGACGGCTACACCTTC; cdr3_aa: CASSPLGQVDGYTF